This TCR beta chain appears in the sequencing data of a study of T cell responses to AZD1222 COVID-19 vaccine. Study results and limitations: At 160-218 and 743-854, vaccine-associated CD4 TCRs were dominant, and they spanned spike. Most donors were white British, females outnumbered males, and clonal diversity was possibly underestimated.

The CDR3 has 15 residues. Trimming at V came to 6 bases and at J to 2 bases, leaving 10 bases not matched to a gene. Germline values: CDR1 MNHEY, CDR2 SVGAGI. This clone appeared a single time. Its antigen is unidentified. Some clones are missing from TCRdb's copy, which holds only in-frame ones; the method was immunoSEQ multiplex PCR. The profile covers 45,000 to 55,000 clones, with 65% to 80% appearing a single time and approximately 20% taken by the ten largest. The receptor was derived from an adult in good health. Source: peripheral blood, taken on day 0 of MenACWY control vaccination. The chain uses TRBV6-5 and TRBJ2-7; 7 nucleotides agree with TRBD1. DNA for the CDR3: TGTGCCAGCAGAGCCCCCGGCAGGGGGACCTACGAGCAGTACTTC. This encodes CASRAPGRGTYEQYF.